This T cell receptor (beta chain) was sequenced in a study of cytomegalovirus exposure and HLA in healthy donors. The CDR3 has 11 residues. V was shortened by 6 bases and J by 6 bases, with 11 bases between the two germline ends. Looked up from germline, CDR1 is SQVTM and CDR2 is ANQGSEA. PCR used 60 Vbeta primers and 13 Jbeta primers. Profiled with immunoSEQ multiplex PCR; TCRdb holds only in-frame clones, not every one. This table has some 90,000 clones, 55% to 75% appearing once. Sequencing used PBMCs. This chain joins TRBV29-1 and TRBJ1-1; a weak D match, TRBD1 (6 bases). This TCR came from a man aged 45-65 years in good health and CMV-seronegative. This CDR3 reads CSVDSSSEAFF. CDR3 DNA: TGCAGCGTGGACAGCTCCTCTGAAGCTTTCTTT.